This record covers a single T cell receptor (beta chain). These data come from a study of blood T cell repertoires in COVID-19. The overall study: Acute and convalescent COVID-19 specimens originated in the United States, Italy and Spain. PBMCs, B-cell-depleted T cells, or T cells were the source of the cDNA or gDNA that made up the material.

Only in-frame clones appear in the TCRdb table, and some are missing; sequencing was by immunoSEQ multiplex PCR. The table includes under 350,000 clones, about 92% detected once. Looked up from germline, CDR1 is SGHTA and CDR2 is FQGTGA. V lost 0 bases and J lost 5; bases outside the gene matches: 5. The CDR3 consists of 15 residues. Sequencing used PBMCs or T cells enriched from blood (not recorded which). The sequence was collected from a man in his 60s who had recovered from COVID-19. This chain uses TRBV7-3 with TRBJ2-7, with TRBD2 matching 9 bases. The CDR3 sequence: CASSLTGAGGDEQYF. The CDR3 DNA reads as TGTGCCAGCAGCTTAACAGGAGCGGGAGGCGACGAGCAGTACTTC.